The 13 T cell receptor beta chains listed next were all sequenced from one sample in a study of T cells in Graves' hyperthyroidism and ophthalmopathy. Amplification targeted TCR beta CDR3 regions from RNA transcripts. HTBI primers were the set used in a first-round RT-PCR of the TCR CDR3. Using its own MiXCR run on the multiplex PCR reads, TCRdb lists one record per CDR3 protein. The sample shows a few hundred thousand distinct CDR3 sequences, 46% of them seen only once. Sequenced material: peripheral blood or thyroid tissue (not recorded which). The receptors stem from a woman aged 18-29 years with Graves' hyperthyroidism.

This clonotype was observed at least ten times. This chain connects TRBV12-3 or TRBV12-4 to TRBJ1-2; D remains unclear. The CDR3 contains 13 residues. Trimming pared 2 bases from V and 4 bases from J, leaving 8 bases between. The CDR3 sequence is CASSLKGFYGYTF. The CDR3, as DNA: TGTGCCAGCAGTTTAAAGGGTTTCTATGGCTACACCTTC.

The DNA of the CDR3 is TGTGCCAGCAGTTCCCAGACAGGGGAGACGCCCCAGCATTTT. Amino acids: CASSSQTGETPQHF. The chain combines TRBV12-3 or TRBV12-4 with TRBJ1-5; 8 bases agree with TRBD1. Trimming at V came to 4 bases and at J to 9 bases, leaving 8 bases not matched to a gene. The CDR3 sequence is 14 residues long.

This clonotype was seen only once. The chain has TRBV5-6 and TRBJ1-2, with D perhaps TRBD1 (5 bases). The V and J ends lost 10 bases and 3 bases respectively, with 19 bases between them. This CDR3 has 14 residues. The germline CDR1 and CDR2 sequences are SGHDT and YYEEEE. The CDR3 DNA sequence: TGTGCCGGATCACTAGCGGGGGGGTACTATGGCTACACCTTC. Its protein is CAGSLAGGYYGYTF. The whole variable domain, remainder taken from reference TRBV5-6 and TRBJ1-2, is DAGVTQSPTHLIKTRGQQVTLRCSPKSGHDTVSWYQQALGQGPQFIFQYYEEEERQRGNFPDRFSGHQFPNYSSELNVNALLLGDSALYLCAGSLAGGYYGYTFGSGTRLTVV.

V gene TRBV29-1 combines with J gene TRBJ2-5, with D maybe TRBD2 (5 bases). Germline lookup yields CDR1 SQVTM and CDR2 ANQGSEA. The CDR3 has 12 amino acids. Trimming removed 4 bases from V and 9 bases from J, with 15 bases in between. In nucleotides, the CDR3 is TGCAGCGTTGTTTTCGGGGATCAGCCCCAGTACTTC. This translates into CSVVFGDQPQYF.

Of note for this clonotype: Since a much larger clone is just one base distant, this may be a read error. The chain uses TRBV20-1 and TRBJ2-5, with a possible D match to TRBD1 (6 bases). The CDR3 totals 11 residues. Germline V lookup: CDR1 DFQATT, CDR2 SNEGSKA (reference sequence). The CDR3 bases are TGCAGTGCCTACAGGGTAGAGACCCAGCGCTTC. Translated, it gives CSAYRVETQRF.

CDR3 DNA sequence: TGCAGCGTTACCGGGACTAGCGGGAGGCCCTACTCCTACGAGCAGTACTTC. Translating it yields CSVTGTSGRPYSYEQYF. This chain joins TRBV20-1 and TRBJ2-7; 15 bases are shared with TRBD2. The germline V gene encodes CDR1 DFQATT and CDR2 SNEGSKA (reference sequence). The CDR3 is 17 residues long.

This clonotype was seen at least ten times. This rearrangement joins TRBV5-4 to TRBJ1-1; 8 nucleotides line up with TRBD1. Losses at the gene ends were 2 bases for V and 3 bases for J; bases not matched to a gene: 6. In germline, CDR1 is SGHNT, CDR2 YYREEE (reference sequence). This CDR3 has 15 amino acids. Written as DNA, the CDR3 is TGTGCCAGCAGCTTTGACAGGGGCTCGGACACTGAAGCTTTCTTT. This codes for CASSFDRGSDTEAFF.

V usage is TRBV7-2 and J usage is TRBJ2-7; D gene unclear. The CDR3 totals 12 residues. The V and J ends lost 1 base and 9 bases respectively, with 10 bases between them. Germline V CDR1 and CDR2: SGHTA, FQGNSA. The CDR3 protein is CASSLVSTGQYF. CDR3 nucleotides: TGTGCCAGCAGCTTAGTTTCAACGGGGCAGTACTTC. Complete variable domain (other parts from reference TRBV7-2 and TRBJ2-7): GAGVSQSPSNKVTEKGKDVELRCDPISGHTALYWYRQSLGQGLEFLIYFQGNSAPDKSGLPSDRFSAERTGGSVSTLTIQRTQQEDSAVYLCASSLVSTGQYFGPGTRLTVT.

The chain uses TRBV20-1 and TRBJ2-5; the D is unclear. CDR1 and CDR2 from the germline V gene are DFQATT and SNEGSKA (reference sequence). The V end lost 1 base, the J end lost 7 bases, and 7 bases lay between the germline ends. The CDR3 runs to 11 residues. CDR3 protein: CSARVWGTQYF. The CDR3, as DNA: TGCAGTGCTAGAGTGTGGGGGACCCAGTACTTC.

Turning to this clonotype: Being one base from a much bigger clone, this may be a read error. This sequence joins TRBV4-1 and TRBJ2-5; tentative D call: TRBD1 (6 bases). The CDR3 totals 16 residues. V lost 4 bases and J lost 2, with 17 bases in between. The germline CDR1 and CDR2 sequences are MGHRA and YSYEKL. The CDR3 nucleotides are TGCGCCAGCAGCCGAGGGGGATGGGGGACACAAGAGACCCAGTACTTC. The encoded protein is CASSRGGWGTQETQYF.

The chain recombines TRBV7-2 with TRBJ2-5; the D is unclear. V dropped 5 bases and J dropped 2 bases, with 12 bases sitting between them. This CDR3 has 14 residues. Germline lookup yields CDR1 SGHTA and CDR2 FQGNSA. The CDR3 is CASSEVGPQETQYF. The DNA of the CDR3 is TGTGCCAGCAGCGAGGTCGGACCACAAGAGACCCAGTACTTC.

Worth noting for this clonotype: A clone one base away is much larger, so this may be a read error. This chain connects TRBV29-1 to TRBJ1-1, with TRBD1 as a possible D gene (5 bases). Per the germline V gene, CDR1 is SQVTM and CDR2 is ANQGSEA. The CDR3 length is 12 residues. V was clipped by 7 bases and J by 5 bases, with 14 bases between them. As DNA, the CDR3 is TGCAGCGCTTCAGGGAGGAGGACTGAAGCTTTCTTT. Protein: CSASGRRTEAFF.

V gene TRBV29-1 combines with J gene TRBJ1-1; TRBD1 might be the D (5 bases). The CDR3 loop spans 16 amino acids. Germline V gene data show CDR1 as SQVTM and CDR2 as ANQGSEA. With 5 bases removed from V and 3 bases from J, the gap between germline ends came to 22 bases. In DNA, the CDR3 is TGCAGCGTTACAGTGAACACCGGGACGGCTGACACTGAAGCTTTCTTT. Its translation: CSVTVNTGTADTEAFF.